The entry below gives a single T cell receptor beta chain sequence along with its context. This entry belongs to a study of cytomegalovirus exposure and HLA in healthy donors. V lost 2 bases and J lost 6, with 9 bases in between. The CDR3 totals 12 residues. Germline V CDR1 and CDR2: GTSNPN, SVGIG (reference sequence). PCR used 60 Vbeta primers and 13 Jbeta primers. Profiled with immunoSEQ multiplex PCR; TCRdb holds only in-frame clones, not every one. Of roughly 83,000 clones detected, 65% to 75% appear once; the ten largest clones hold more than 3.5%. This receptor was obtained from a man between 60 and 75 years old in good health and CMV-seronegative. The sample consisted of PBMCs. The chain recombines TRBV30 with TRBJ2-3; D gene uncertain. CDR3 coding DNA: TGTGCCTGGAGTCCAATCGGGGATACGCAGTATTTT. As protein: CAWSPIGDTQYF. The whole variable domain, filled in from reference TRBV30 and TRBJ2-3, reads SQTIHQWPATLVQPVGSPLSLECTVEGTSNPNLYWYRQAAGRGLQLLFYSVGIGQISSEVPQNLSASRPQDRQFILSSKKLLLSDSGFYLCAWSPIGDTQYFGPGTRLTVL.